One and the same sample provided the 4 T cell receptor beta chains below, sequenced in a study of metastatic and nonmetastatic thyroid tumors. TCRdb redid the clone calls on the PCR reads using MiXCR. This sample has roughly 89,000 clones; approximately 12% occur once, and the top ten carry around 10%. Among the patients, none had received any treatment before thyroid surgery. The sample consisted of tumor tissue. These receptor sequences come from a female donor with papillary thyroid cancer or a benign thyroid nodule (not recorded which). Some clones in this sample may be carry-over from other donors' samples.

The chain couples TRBV9 to TRBJ2-3, with D unresolved. Germline V CDR1 and CDR2: SGDLS, YYNGEE. The V and J ends lost 0 bases and 6 bases respectively, with 17 bases between them. This CDR3 is 16 amino acids long. Here the CDR3 DNA reads TGTGCCAGCAGCGTAGGAAGATGGCCTGTTGGGGATACGCAGTATTTT. Its protein product is CASSVGRWPVGDTQYF.

This clone has ten or more counts. V gene TRBV28 combines with J gene TRBJ2-7; TRBD2 matches at 9 bases. Per germline, CDR1 MDHEN and CDR2 SYDVKM. J gave up 5 bases and V 2 bases, and 4 bases lay outside the gene matches. The CDR3 length is 14 residues. The CDR3 region is CASSLIAGAHEQYF. CDR3 nucleotide sequence: TGTGCCAGCAGTTTAATAGCGGGAGCCCACGAGCAGTACTTC.

Many counts were recorded for this clone. V and J are TRBV27 and TRBJ1-6; a possible D gene is TRBD1 (5 bases). The CDR3 runs 18 residues. V lost 3 bases and J lost 3, with 18 bases in between. CDR1 is MNHEY and CDR2 is SMNVEV in the germline V gene (reference sequence). This chain's CDR3 is CASSFFQGLGGYNSPLHF. CDR3 sequence (DNA): TGTGCCAGCAGTTTCTTCCAGGGCCTCGGGGGCTATAATTCACCCCTCCACTTT.

In its sample, this clone was seen a few times. A much larger clone sits a single nucleotide away, making a read error possible. This chain connects TRBV9 to TRBJ2-2; no definite D call. Trimming cost V 0 bases and J 4 bases, with 4 bases left between them. CDR1 is SGDLS and CDR2 is YYNGEE in the germline V gene. The length of the CDR3 is 13 residues. CDR3 residues: CASSVDGTGELFF. CDR3 DNA sequence: TGTGCCAGCAGCGTAGATGGCACCGGGGAGCTGTTTTTT.